This T cell receptor (beta chain) stems from a study of blood T cell repertoires in COVID-19. Study overall: Material from acute and convalescent COVID-19 was sourced from the United States, Italy and Spain. The analysed material was cDNA or gDNA that came from T cells, B-cell-depleted T cells, or PBMCs.

V was shortened by 4 bases and J by 1 base, with 10 bases between the two germline ends. The length of the CDR3 is 14 residues. Germline CDR1 reads MGHRA; CDR2 reads YSYEKL. As handled by the study authors: By means of reference gene primer amplification, nucleated cell counts were estimated. The data were produced by immunoSEQ multiplex PCR, yet TCRdb's version contains in-frame clones alone and is incomplete. Clonal size and the V and J genes are those of that table, whereas D and trimming came from the DNA. The top ten clones hold about 1.6% of a sample with 110,000 or so clones, around 85% of them seen once.

The sequencing input was peripheral blood. This chain links TRBV4-1 with TRBJ1-1; D is unresolved. This TCR was sampled from a man aged 45-65 years with acute or convalescent COVID-19. The CDR3: CASSPGNRNTEAFF. Written as DNA, the CDR3 is TGCGCCAGCAGCCCAGGAAACAGGAACACTGAAGCTTTCTTT.